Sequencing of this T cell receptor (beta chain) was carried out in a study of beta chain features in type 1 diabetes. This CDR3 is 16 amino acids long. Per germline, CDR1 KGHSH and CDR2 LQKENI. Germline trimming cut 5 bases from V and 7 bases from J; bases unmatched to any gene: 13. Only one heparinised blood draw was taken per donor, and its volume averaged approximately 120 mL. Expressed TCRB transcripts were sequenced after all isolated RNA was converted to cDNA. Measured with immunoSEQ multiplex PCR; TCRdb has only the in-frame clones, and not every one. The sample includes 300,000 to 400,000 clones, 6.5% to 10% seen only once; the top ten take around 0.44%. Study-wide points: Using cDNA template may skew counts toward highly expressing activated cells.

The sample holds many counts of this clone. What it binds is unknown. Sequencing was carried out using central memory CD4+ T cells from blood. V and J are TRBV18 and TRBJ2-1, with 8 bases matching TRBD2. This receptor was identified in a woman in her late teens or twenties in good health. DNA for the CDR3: TGTGCCAGCTCAGGGACGAAAGCGGGAGCGGGAAATGAGCAGTTCTTC. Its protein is CASSGTKAGAGNEQFF.